The rows below give T cell receptor beta chains drawn from one sample of a study of shared clonotypes between healthy human individuals. Profiling relied on immunoSEQ multiplex PCR, and the TCRdb table lists in-frame clones only, not all of them. Of hundreds of thousands of clones in the sample, roughly 92% were seen once. Sequenced sample: naive CD8+ T cells sorted from blood. These receptors came from a man aged 25-40 years in good health. The CDR3 runs from the conserved cysteine through the conserved F or W. The D gene is left open where the match is weak. Size tells how often a clone was seen (once, few, many) or the class of an expanded clone, and some rows leave it out.

TRBV15,-,TRBJ1-2,-,TGTGCCACCAGCAGAGTTGAGGGGAATGGCTACACCTTC,CATSRVEGNGYTF
TRBV2,-,TRBJ2-1,TRBD2,TGTGCCAGCAGGGGGAGGACTAGCGGGACAGGCAATGAGCAGTTCTTC,CASRGRTSGTGNEQFF
TRBV6-5,-,TRBJ1-2,TRBD1,TGTGCCAGCAGTTACTCGACAGGGTTTGGCTACACCTTC,CASSYSTGFGYTF
TRBV27,-,TRBJ2-7,-,TGTGCCAGCAGTGCCGACAGGCTGGGCTTTACGTACTTC,CASSADRLGFTYF
TRBV7-6,-,TRBJ2-3,TRBD2,TGTGCCAGCAGCTTAGTTGTGAGGACTAGCGGTAGCACAGATACGCAGTATTTT,CASSLVVRTSGSTDTQYF
TRBV6-5,-,TRBJ2-1,-,TGTGCCAGCAGTTACTTTCCTCCCCCCTACAATGAGCAGTTCTTC,CASSYFPPPYNEQFF
TRBV7-6,-,TRBJ2-7,TRBD1,TGTGCCAGCAGCTCGGGGACAGGCAGCTACGAGCAGTACTTC,CASSSGTGSYEQYF
TRBV29-1,-,TRBJ1-1,-,TGCAGTTCTGGGACTCCCGGGCCCACTGAAGCTTTCTTT,CSSGTPGPTEAFF
TRBV11-3,-,TRBJ2-1,-,TGTGCCAGCAGCCCCAGTCCGGACTACAATGAGCAGTTCTTC,CASSPSPDYNEQFF
TRBV27,-,TRBJ2-1,TRBD2,TGTGCCAGCAGTCGGACTAGCGGACCCTCACGAAACAACAATGAGCAGTTCTTC,CASSRTSGPSRNNNEQFF
TRBV7-2,-,TRBJ2-7,-,TGTGCCAGCAGCTTAGAGGACAACCACTACGAGCAGTACTTC,CASSLEDNHYEQYF
TRBV7-9,-,TRBJ2-1,TRBD2,TGTGCCAGCAGCCCCCCCTTTGAGCTAGCGGGAGGGCCGGACTTGCAGTTCTTC,CASSPPFELAGGPDLQFF
TRBV7-9,once,TRBJ2-2,-,TGTGCCAGCAGCTATATTTCATCCGGTGGGGAGCTGTTTTTT,CASSYISSGGELFF
TRBV7-6,-,TRBJ2-5,TRBD1,TGTGCCAGCAGCTTAGCGTTTACAGGGGAGATCGGGCAAGAGACCCAGTACTTC,CASSLAFTGEIGQETQYF
TRBV7-4,-,TRBJ2-3,TRBD2,TGTGCCAGCAGCCATAGGACCCTAGCGGGGTACACAGATACGCAGTATTTT,CASSHRTLAGYTDTQYF
TRBV7-8,-,TRBJ2-7,TRBD2,TGTGCCAGCAGCTTTAGCGGGAGGACGGTCTACGAGCAGTACTTC,CASSFSGRTVYEQYF
TRBV7-8,once,TRBJ2-7,-,TGTGCCAGCAGCCCCCTGGGGGGCACCTACGAGCAGTACTTC,CASSPLGGTYEQYF
TRBV5-1,-,TRBJ1-3,-,TGCGCCAGCAGCTCTGAGCTCCGGGACCGATTCGTTTGGGGACACACCATATATTTT,CASSSELRDRFVWGHTIYF
TRBV15,-,TRBJ2-1,-,TGTGCCACCAGCAGAGGCAGGGGCCGGGATGAGCAGTTCTTC,CATSRGRGRDEQFF
TRBV19,many,TRBJ2-7,-,TGTGCCAGTAGTAGCGAAGGGACTGTCGAGCAGTACTTC,CASSSEGTVEQYF
TRBV7-6,-,TRBJ2-1,TRBD2,TGTGCCAGCGGCAACTCCGGGACTAGGAGCCCCGATGAGCAGTTCTTC,CASGNSGTRSPDEQFF
TRBV4-3,-,TRBJ2-1,TRBD2,TGCGCCAGCAGCCAAGACCCGGCTAGCGGGCTGTATGGCGGCAATGAGCAGTTCTTC,CASSQDPASGLYGGNEQFF
TRBV25-1,-,TRBJ2-3,-,TGTGCCAGCAGTGAATATGGGCGGGGTCTGCCAGATACGCAGTATTTT,CASSEYGRGLPDTQYF